One and the same sample provided the 9 T cell receptor beta chains below, sequenced in a study of blood T cell repertoires in COVID-19. The repertoire was sequenced with immunoSEQ multiplex PCR; TCRdb's copy has only in-frame clones and lacks some. The sample holds around 99,000 clones, approximately 87% seen once. The specimen sequenced was peripheral blood. Every receptor here comes from a woman aged 55-70 years with acute or convalescent COVID-19.

CDR3 coding DNA: TGTGCCAGCCGGGGGACAGGTCTGAACACCGGGGAGCTGTTTTTT. Protein product: CASRGTGLNTGELFF. The rearrangement links TRBV6-5 to TRBJ2-2; 8 nucleotides line up with TRBD1. V trimming: 8 bases; J trimming: 1 base; junction bases outside the gene matches: 6. This CDR3 is built from 15 residues. Germline V CDR1 and CDR2: MNHEY, SVGAGI.

The gene calls are TRBV2 and TRBJ1-5, with TRBD1 matching over 9 bases. Looked up from germline, CDR1 is SNHLY and CDR2 is FYNNEI. V dropped 2 bases and J dropped 3; count of bases not matched to a gene: 5. The CDR3 has 16 amino acids. CDR3 residues: CASSERRDRANQPQHF. For the CDR3, the DNA is TGTGCCAGCAGTGAAAGGCGGGACAGGGCCAATCAGCCCCAGCATTTT.

The chain's CDR3 is CASRSDRLNYEQYF. The CDR3 DNA reads as TGTGCCAGCAGGAGCGACAGGTTAAACTACGAGCAGTACTTC. This chain uses TRBV2 with TRBJ2-7, with D maybe TRBD1 (6 bases). Trimming took 6 bases from V and 3 from J, leaving 15 bases between them. CDR3 size: 14 residues. Germline CDR1 reads SNHLY; CDR2 reads FYNNEI.

The rearrangement uses TRBV7-2 and TRBJ1-2; 12 bases are shared with TRBD1. V lost 6 bases and J lost 7; bases outside the gene matches: 12. From germline, CDR1 is SGHTA and CDR2 FQGNSA. The CDR3 runs 16 residues. CDR3 nucleotide sequence: TGTGCCAGCAGTTGGACCCGGGACAGGGGGCTCGGTGGCTACACCTTC. Translation gives CASSWTRDRGLGGYTF.

The chain combines TRBV14 with TRBJ2-5, with D possibly being TRBD2 (6 bases). CDR3 length equals 16 residues. The germline V gene encodes CDR1 SGHDN and CDR2 FVKESK. Trimming shortened V by 5 bases and J by 2 bases, and 18 bases separated the two germline ends. The CDR3 region is CASSYLRAGLQETQYF. The CDR3 DNA reads as TGTGCCAGCAGCTACCTAAGAGCGGGCCTTCAAGAGACCCAGTACTTC.

J is TRBJ1-6 and V is TRBV6-2 or TRBV6-3; unclear D gene. Trimming took 4 bases from V and 8 from J, leaving 6 bases between them. The CDR3 loop spans 12 amino acids. In germline, CDR1 is MNHEY, CDR2 SVGEGT. The chain's CDR3 is CASSSRDSPLHF. Written as DNA, the CDR3 is TGTGCCAGCAGTTCGAGGGATTCACCCCTCCACTTT.

This clone was counted only a few times. The V and J genes are TRBV27 and TRBJ2-2; 7 nucleotides match TRBD1. Germline CDR1 and CDR2: MNHEY and SMNVEV (reference sequence). CDR3 length: 16 amino acids. V lost 3 bases to trimming and J lost 0 bases; unmatched junction nucleotides: 4. CDR3 coding DNA: TGTGCCAGCAGTTTGTTTGGGACAGCGAACACCGGGGAGCTGTTTTTT. It codes for CASSLFGTANTGELFF.

This clone came up a few times. The chain carries TRBV11-2 and TRBJ2-1, with 9 bases aligning to TRBD2. CDR3 length: 16 residues. Trimming removed 2 bases from V and 5 bases from J; junction bases left unmatched: 7. Per germline, CDR1 SGHAT and CDR2 FQNNGV. CDR3 sequence reads: CASSLRNSGGDNEQFF. CDR3 nucleotide sequence: TGTGCCAGCAGCTTAAGGAATAGCGGGGGAGACAATGAGCAGTTCTTC.

J is TRBJ2-7 and V is TRBV5-4, with a tentative D call TRBD1 (5 bases). The V and J ends lost 1 base and 1 base respectively, with 6 bases between them. There are 13 residues in the CDR3. Germline V CDR1 and CDR2: SGHNT, YYREEE (reference sequence). CDR3 protein: CASSLQGSYEQYF. The DNA of the CDR3 is TGTGCCAGCAGCTTGCAGGGATCCTACGAGCAGTACTTC.